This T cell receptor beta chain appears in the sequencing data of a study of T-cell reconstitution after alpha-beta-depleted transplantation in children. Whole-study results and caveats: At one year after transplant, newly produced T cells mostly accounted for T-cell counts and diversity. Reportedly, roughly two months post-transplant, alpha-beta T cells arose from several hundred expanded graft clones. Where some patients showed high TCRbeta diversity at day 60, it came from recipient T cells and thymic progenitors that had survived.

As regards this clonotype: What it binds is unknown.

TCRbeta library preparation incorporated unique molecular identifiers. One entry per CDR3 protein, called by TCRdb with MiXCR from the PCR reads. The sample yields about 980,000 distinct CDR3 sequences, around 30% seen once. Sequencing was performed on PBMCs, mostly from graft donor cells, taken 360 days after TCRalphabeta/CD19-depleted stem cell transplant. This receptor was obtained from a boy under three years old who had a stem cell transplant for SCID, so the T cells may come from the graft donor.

CDR3 nucleotide sequence: TGCGCCAGCAGCCGCGGCGGTCTGAATGAAAAACTGTTTTTT. Translation gives CASSRGGLNEKLFF. This sequence joins TRBV5-1 and TRBJ1-4; D gene ambiguous. V was trimmed by 4 bases and J by 5 bases, leaving 12 bases between them. CDR3 length: 14 residues. CDR1 is SGHRS and CDR2 is YFSETQ in the germline V gene.